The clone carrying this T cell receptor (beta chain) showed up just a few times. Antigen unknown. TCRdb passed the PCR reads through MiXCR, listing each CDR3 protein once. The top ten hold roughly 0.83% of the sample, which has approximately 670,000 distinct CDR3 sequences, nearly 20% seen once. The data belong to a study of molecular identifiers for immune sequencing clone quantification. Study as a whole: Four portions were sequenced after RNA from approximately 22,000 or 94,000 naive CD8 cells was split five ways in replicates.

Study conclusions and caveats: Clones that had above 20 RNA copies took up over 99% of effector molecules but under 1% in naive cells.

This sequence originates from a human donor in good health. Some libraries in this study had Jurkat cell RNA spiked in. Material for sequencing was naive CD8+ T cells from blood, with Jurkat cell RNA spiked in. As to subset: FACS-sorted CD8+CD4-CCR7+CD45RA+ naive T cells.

The CDR3 protein is CASTNYGITDTQYF. The CDR3, as DNA: TGTGCCAGTACCAATTACGGAATCACAGATACGCAGTATTTT. The V call is TRBV19, the J call TRBJ2-3; D is unclear. The germline CDR1 and CDR2 sequences are LNHDA and SQIVND (reference sequence). CDR3 length: 14 residues. V gave up 7 bases and J gave up 2 bases, with 13 bases separating them. Full variable domain (missing parts from reference TRBV19 and TRBJ2-3): DGGITQSPKYLFRKEGQNVTLSCEQNLNHDAMYWYRQDPGQGLRLIYYSQIVNDFQKGDIAEGYSVSREKKESFPLTVTSAQKNPTAFYLCASTNYGITDTQYFGPGTRLTVL.